The 16 T cell receptor beta chains below all came from one sample that was sequenced in a study of control samples from healthy donors and cancer patients. The assay was immunoSEQ multiplex PCR, and TCRdb's table has in-frame clones only and misses some. The sample has approximately 210,000 clones; about 90% are singletons. Sequencing was done on a sample of blood. Receptors were obtained from a man aged 25-45 years in good health.

A word on this clone: Different DNA sequences within this sample yield the same CDR3. V gene TRBV5-4 combines with J gene TRBJ2-1, with 8 bases aligning to TRBD1. From germline, CDR1 is SGHNT and CDR2 YYREEE (reference sequence). CDR3 length: 15 amino acids. Trimming at V came to 2 bases and at J to 0 bases, leaving 1 base not matched to a gene. Here the CDR3 reads CASSLGQGSYNEQFF. The CDR3 DNA is TGTGCCAGCAGCTTAGGACAGGGCTCCTACAATGAGCAGTTCTTC.

The V and J genes are TRBV6-2 or TRBV6-3 and TRBJ1-4, with TRBD1 matching 9 bases. Germline V CDR1 and CDR2: MNHEY, SVGEGT. The CDR3 covers 14 residues. The junction had 6 bases not matched to a gene; V was cut back by 5 bases and J by 8 bases. The CDR3 loop reads CASSQQGADEKLFF. CDR3 nucleotide sequence: TGTGCCAGCAGTCAACAGGGGGCGGACGAAAAACTGTTTTTT.

This clone was detected only a few times. V gene TRBV5-4 combines with J gene TRBJ1-2; D uncertain. The V gene lost 1 base and the J gene lost 3 bases, with 7 bases spanning the gap. The CDR3 spans 13 residues. In germline, CDR1 is SGHNT, CDR2 YYREEE (reference sequence). The chain's CDR3 is CASSLSNYYGYTF. The CDR3 DNA follows: TGTGCCAGCAGCTTGTCCAATTACTATGGCTACACCTTC. Looking up the rest from reference TRBV5-4 and TRBJ1-2 gives the full variable domain: ETGVTQSPTHLIKTRGQQVTLRCSSQSGHNTVSWYQQALGQGPQFIFQYYREEENGRGNFPPRFSGLQFPNYSSELNVNALELDDSALYLCASSLSNYYGYTFGSGTRLTVV.

For the CDR3, the DNA is TGTGCCAGCAGCTTGGAAGGGACTAGATCCAATGAGCAGTTCTTC. It codes for CASSLEGTRSNEQFF. The chain links TRBV5-4 to TRBJ2-1; 8 nucleotides match TRBD2. This CDR3 spans 15 amino acids. Germline V gene data show CDR1 as SGHNT and CDR2 as YYREEE (reference sequence). V shed 0 bases and J 6 bases; nucleotides not matched to a gene: 5.

The chain links TRBV27 to TRBJ1-1; D not resolved. CDR1 and CDR2 (germline): MNHEY, SMNVEV (reference sequence). The CDR3 contains 13 residues. V lost 6 bases, J lost 5 bases, and 13 bases lay in between. The CDR3, as DNA: TGTGCCAGCAGGACCCGTGGAAGGACTGAAGCTTTCTTT. This encodes CASRTRGRTEAFF.

This clone was found once. V is TRBV5-1 and J is TRBJ2-3; D remains unclear. Per germline, CDR1 SGHRS and CDR2 YFSETQ. V lost 3 bases to trimming and J lost 5 bases, with 16 bases between them. CDR3 length: 15 residues. The CDR3: CASSSFIRGGDTQYF. In DNA, the CDR3 is TGCGCCAGCAGCTCCTTCATCAGAGGCGGAGATACGCAGTATTTT.

This CDR3 is CASSQSKDRGNTEAFF. CDR3 sequence (DNA): TGCGCCAGCAGCCAATCCAAGGACAGGGGGAACACTGAAGCTTTCTTT. The V and J genes are TRBV4-1 and TRBJ1-1; 9 bases align to TRBD1. J was trimmed by 1 base and V by 2 bases; bases with no gene match: 5. CDR1 and CDR2 (germline): MGHRA, YSYEKL. The CDR3 sequence is 16 residues long.

This chain joins TRBV11-1 and TRBJ2-7; no clear D. CDR3 length equals 12 residues. From germline, CDR1 is SGHAT and CDR2 FQDESV (reference sequence). Trimming shortened V by 4 bases and J by 4 bases, and 8 bases separated the two germline ends. The chain's CDR3 is CASSSRPYEQYF. The CDR3 nucleotides read TGTGCCAGCAGCTCCCGGCCTTACGAGCAGTACTTC.

The chain uses TRBV7-9 and TRBJ1-1; tentative D call: TRBD1 (5 bases). The length of the CDR3 is 15 residues. Trimming left V 1 base short and J 5 bases short, with 14 bases between. Germline lookup yields CDR1 SEHNR and CDR2 FQNEAQ (reference sequence). This chain's CDR3 is CASSLGGSPRTEAFF. The CDR3 DNA reads TGTGCCAGCAGCTTAGGGGGGTCCCCGAGGACTGAAGCTTTCTTT.

The chain is built from TRBV29-1 and TRBJ1-2; D gene ambiguous. CDR1 and CDR2 from the germline V gene are SQVTM and ANQGSEA. Trimming removed 2 bases at V and 8 bases at J, with 12 bases between. The CDR3 totals 12 residues. As DNA, the CDR3 is TGCAGCGTTGAAATCGGTGTTCCGGGCTACACCTTC. It yields the protein CSVEIGVPGYTF. The full variable domain, completed using reference TRBV29-1 and TRBJ1-2, is SAVISQKPSRDICQRGTSLTIQCQVDSQVTMMFWYRQQPGQSLTLIATANQGSEATYESGFVIDKFPISRPNLTFSTLTVSNMSPEDSSIYLCSVEIGVPGYTFGSGTRLTVV.

This clone was observed a single time. The CDR3 reads CASSRDLREAFF. Written as DNA, the CDR3 is TGTGCCAGCAGTCGTGATCTGAGGGAAGCTTTCTTT. The rearrangement joins TRBV6-5 to TRBJ1-1; D remains unclear. The CDR3 loop spans 12 amino acids. CDR1 and CDR2 from the germline V gene are MNHEY and SVGAGI. V lost 5 bases, J lost 8 bases, and 12 bases lay in between.

V usage is TRBV5-4 and J usage is TRBJ1-3; the D gene is possibly TRBD1 (6 bases). Deletions cut 0 bases from V and 2 bases from J, with 6 bases between. CDR3 length: 14 amino acids. Per germline, CDR1 SGHNT and CDR2 YYREEE (reference sequence). The CDR3 protein is CASSLDRAGNTIYF. As DNA, the CDR3 is TGTGCCAGCAGCTTGGACAGGGCTGGAAACACCATATATTTT.

The chain employs TRBV10-1 and TRBJ2-1; D not certain. Deletions cut 6 bases from V and 2 bases from J, with 8 bases between. From germline, CDR1 is WNHNN and CDR2 SYGVQD (reference sequence). CDR3 length: 13 amino acids. The CDR3 DNA sequence: TGCGCCAGCAGCCAGAACACCTACAATGAGCAGTTCTTC. This sequence encodes CASSQNTYNEQFF.

The V call is TRBV2, the J call TRBJ1-4; D gene uncertain. This CDR3 is 13 amino acids long. Per the germline V gene, CDR1 is SNHLY and CDR2 is FYNNEI. V was shortened by 5 bases and J by 4 bases, with 8 bases between the two germline ends. CDR3 amino acids: CASSSLRNEKLFF. The CDR3 DNA sequence: TGTGCCAGCAGTTCTCTCCGTAATGAAAAACTGTTTTTT.

V is TRBV2 and J is TRBJ2-1; TRBD2 aligns across 10 bases. After removal of 4 bases from V and 9 bases from J, the junction contained 15 bases not matched to a gene. In germline, CDR1 is SNHLY, CDR2 FYNNEI. This CDR3 has 17 residues. CDR3 nucleotides: TGTGCCAGCAGTGCCCGCAGAGGGAGCGGGGGGGCGCGTGAGCAGTTCTTC. This sequence encodes CASSARRGSGGAREQFF.

The chain couples TRBV19 to TRBJ1-1; maybe TRBD1 (6 bases). Trimming pared 10 bases from V and 0 bases from J, leaving 12 bases between. The CDR3 runs 13 residues. Germline values: CDR1 LNHDA, CDR2 SQIVND (reference sequence). CDR3 sequence (DNA): TGTGCCACCAGTCAGGGGTTGAACACTGAAGCTTTCTTT. Its protein product is CATSQGLNTEAFF.